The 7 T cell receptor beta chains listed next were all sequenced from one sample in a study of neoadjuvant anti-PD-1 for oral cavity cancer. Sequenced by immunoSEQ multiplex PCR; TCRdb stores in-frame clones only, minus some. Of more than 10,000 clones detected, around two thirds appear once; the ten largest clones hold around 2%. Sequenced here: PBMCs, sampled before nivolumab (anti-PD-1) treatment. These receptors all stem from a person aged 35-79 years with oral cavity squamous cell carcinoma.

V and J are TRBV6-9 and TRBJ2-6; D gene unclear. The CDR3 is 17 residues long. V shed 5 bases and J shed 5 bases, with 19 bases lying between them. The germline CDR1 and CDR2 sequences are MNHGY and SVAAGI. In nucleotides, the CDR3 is TGTGCCAGCAGTGCATCTCAACGACAAAGTCGGGCCAACGTCCTGACTTTC. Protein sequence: CASSASQRQSRANVLTF.

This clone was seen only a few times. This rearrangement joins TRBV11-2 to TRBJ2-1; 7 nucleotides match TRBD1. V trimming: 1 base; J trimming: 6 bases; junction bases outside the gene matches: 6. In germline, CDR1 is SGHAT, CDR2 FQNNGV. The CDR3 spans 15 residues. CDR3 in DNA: TGTGCCAGCAGCTTAGCAAGGACAGGAACCAATGAGCAGTTCTTC. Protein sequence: CASSLARTGTNEQFF.

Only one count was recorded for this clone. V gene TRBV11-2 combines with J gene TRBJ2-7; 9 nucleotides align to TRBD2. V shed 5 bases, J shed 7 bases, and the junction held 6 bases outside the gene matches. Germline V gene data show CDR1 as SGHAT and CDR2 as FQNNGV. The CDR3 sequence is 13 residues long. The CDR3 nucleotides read TGTGCCAGCAGCCGTGGCGGGAGGGTTGAGCAGTACTTC. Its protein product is CASSRGGRVEQYF.

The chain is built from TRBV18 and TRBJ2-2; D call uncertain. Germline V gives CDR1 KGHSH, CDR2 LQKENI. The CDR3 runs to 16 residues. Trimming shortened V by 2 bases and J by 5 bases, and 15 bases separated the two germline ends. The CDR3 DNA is TGTGCCAGCTCACCAAGCGCCCAATGGGTGACCGGGGAGCTGTTTTTT. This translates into CASSPSAQWVTGELFF.

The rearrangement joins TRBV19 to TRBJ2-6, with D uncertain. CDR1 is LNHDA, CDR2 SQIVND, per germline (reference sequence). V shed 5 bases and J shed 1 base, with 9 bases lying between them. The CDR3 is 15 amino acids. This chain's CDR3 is CASSVKNSGANVLTF. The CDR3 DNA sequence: TGTGCCAGTAGTGTCAAGAATTCTGGGGCCAACGTCCTGACTTTC.

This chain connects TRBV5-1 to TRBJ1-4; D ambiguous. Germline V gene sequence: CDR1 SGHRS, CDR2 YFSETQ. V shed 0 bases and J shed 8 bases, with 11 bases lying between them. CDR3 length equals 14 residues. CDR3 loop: CASSLGTRGEKLFF. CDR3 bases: TGCGCCAGCAGCTTGGGTACCCGCGGGGAAAAACTGTTTTTT.

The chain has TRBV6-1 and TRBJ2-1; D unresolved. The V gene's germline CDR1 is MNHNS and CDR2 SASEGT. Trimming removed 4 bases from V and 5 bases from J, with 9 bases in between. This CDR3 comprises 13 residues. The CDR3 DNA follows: TGTGCCAGCAGTGGTGCCGGTCACAATGAGCAGTTCTTC. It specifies CASSGAGHNEQFF.